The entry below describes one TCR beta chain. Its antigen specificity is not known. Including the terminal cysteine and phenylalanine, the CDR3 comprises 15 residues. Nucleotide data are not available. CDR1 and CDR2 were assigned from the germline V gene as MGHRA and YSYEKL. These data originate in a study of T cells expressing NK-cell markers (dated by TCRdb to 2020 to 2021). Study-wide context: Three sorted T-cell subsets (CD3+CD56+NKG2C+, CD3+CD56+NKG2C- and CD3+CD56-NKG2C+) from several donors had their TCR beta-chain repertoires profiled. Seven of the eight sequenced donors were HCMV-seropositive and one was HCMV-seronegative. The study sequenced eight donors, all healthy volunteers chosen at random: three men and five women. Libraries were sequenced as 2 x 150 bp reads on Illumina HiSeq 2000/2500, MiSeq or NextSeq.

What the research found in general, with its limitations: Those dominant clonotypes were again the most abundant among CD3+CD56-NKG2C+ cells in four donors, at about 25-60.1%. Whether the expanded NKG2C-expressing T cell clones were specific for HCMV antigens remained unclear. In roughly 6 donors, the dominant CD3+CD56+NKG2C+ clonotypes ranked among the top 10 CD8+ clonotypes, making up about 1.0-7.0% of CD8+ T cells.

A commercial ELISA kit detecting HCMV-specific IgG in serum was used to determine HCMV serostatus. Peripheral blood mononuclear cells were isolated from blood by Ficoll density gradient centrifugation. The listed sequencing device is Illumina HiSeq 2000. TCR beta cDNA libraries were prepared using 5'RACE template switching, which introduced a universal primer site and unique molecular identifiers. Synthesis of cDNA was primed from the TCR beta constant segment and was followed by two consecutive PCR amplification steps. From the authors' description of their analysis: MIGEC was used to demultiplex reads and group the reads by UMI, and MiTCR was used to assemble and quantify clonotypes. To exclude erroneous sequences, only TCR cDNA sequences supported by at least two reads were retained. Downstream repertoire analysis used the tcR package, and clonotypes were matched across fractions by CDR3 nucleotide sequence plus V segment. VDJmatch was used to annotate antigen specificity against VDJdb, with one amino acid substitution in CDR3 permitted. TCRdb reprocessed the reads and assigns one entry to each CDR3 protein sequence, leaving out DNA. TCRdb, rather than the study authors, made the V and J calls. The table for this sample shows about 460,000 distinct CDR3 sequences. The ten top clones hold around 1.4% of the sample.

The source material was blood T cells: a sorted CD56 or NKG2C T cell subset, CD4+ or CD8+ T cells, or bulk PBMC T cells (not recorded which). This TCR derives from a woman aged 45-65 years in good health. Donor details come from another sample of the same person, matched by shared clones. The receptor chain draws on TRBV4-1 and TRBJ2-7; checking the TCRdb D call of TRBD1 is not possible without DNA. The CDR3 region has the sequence CASSPRQLTSYEQYF.